This T cell receptor beta chain was profiled in a study of blood T cell repertoires in COVID-19 (dated by TCRdb to about 2020). In the study overall: Collaborator samples came from the United States, Italy and Spain and covered acute and convalescent phases of COVID-19. The material from the prospective study consisted of cDNA or gDNA derived from T cells, B-cell-depleted T cells, or PBMCs. Subjects who had been exposed to COVID-19, were actively infected with it, or had recovered from it provided the deeply sampled blood TCRbeta repertoires that made up the dataset. The repertoires were made available in a free public database intended to serve as a resource for research on the immune response to SARS-CoV-2. Samples were obtained from the ongoing ImmuneRACE study (first 160 participants) and from about 1,300 subjects provided by 6 global collaborators. A de-identified subject ID, COVID-19 status, age in years and sex were almost always included in the sample metadata. Where HLA class I and class II types were available, the types were taken from metadata supplied by the sample provider, not from assay-based typing.

The germline V gene (reference sequence) supplies CDR1 LNHDA and CDR2 SQIVND. The germline ends are 7 bases apart after V is trimmed by 5 bases and J by 8 bases. From the cysteine up to the phenylalanine, the CDR3 has a length of 11 residues. Only the CDR3 part of the read is kept: 33 bases, read in frame from the first base. At one collaborating source in Seattle, patients were enrolled during active infection and were followed longitudinally through the course of disease. Each collaborating institution followed its own protocols to collect whole blood in K2EDTA tubes. For TCRbeta analysis, collaborator samples were shipped as frozen whole blood, as isolated PBMCs, or as DNA extracted from either sample type. The immunoSEQ Assay, a bias-controlled multiplex PCR, was used to amplify TCRbeta CDR3 regions from genomic DNA. The original pipeline was this. Within the assay, amplification of reference gene primers was used to estimate how many nucleated cells each sample contained. To quantify the absolute abundance of each unique TCRbeta CDR3 rearrangement, sequence reads were collapsed and filtered. For each sample, productive Simpson clonality was calculated as the square root of Simpson's diversity index across productive rearrangements. The source is immuneACCESS, and TCRdb retained only in-frame sequences with V and J called. Part of the clones is not carried over; for the studies checked, unresolved V genes explain less than half of this, and the remainder is unexplained. That table is the source of V, J and clone size, and D and trimming were worked out from the DNA. The sample table records some 290,000 clones; roughly 90% of these occur just once. The ten largest clones represent approximately 12% of the sample.

General findings and caveats noted by the study authors: The quantity of clinical and demographic metadata differed by source and by participant and was supplied without curation.

Remarks on this clone: Its specific antigen is unknown. No much larger clone is present one base from it, and per-base qualities are unavailable.

Sequenced sample: peripheral blood. The rearranged segments are TRBV19 and TRBJ2-1, with the D gene too uncertain to name. The sequence came from a young woman with COVID-19, enrolled during active disease. The encoded CDR3 is CASSWADEQFF. DNA sequence: TGTGCCAGTAGTTGGGCCGATGAGCAGTTCTTC.